This T cell receptor beta chain was obtained from a study of vaccination and CD4 T cells after COVID-19. About the research overall: Across the group, participants received two doses of either BNT162b2 or mRNA-1273 vaccine. Investigators drew the post-COVID samples a median roughly 98 days after diagnosis, with a range of 35 to 161. Cells were stimulated with overlapping spike peptide pools from SARS-CoV-2, HCoV-NL63, HCoV-OC43 and HCoV-229E.

Described treatment: approximately 10-day PBMC culture with coronavirus spike peptide pools or control peptides (ViraFEST assay). ViraFEST expanded antigen-specific T cells with peptide pools, then sequenced TCRs. The Oncomine TCR Beta short-read assay sequenced DNA from cultured CD4+ T cells. TCRdb reprocessed the PCR reads via MiXCR and lists one record per CDR3 protein. The repertoire consists of under 7,000 distinct CDR3 sequences, with 32% occurring once and the leading ten covering 9.5% to 14%. In the case of this clonotype: Antigen unknown.

Trimming removed 4 bases from V and 5 bases from J; junction bases left unmatched: 8. Germline CDR1 SEHNR, CDR2 FQNEAQ (reference sequence). The CDR3 consists of 15 residues. The genes are TRBV7-9 and TRBJ2-5; 9 bases line up with TRBD2. The receptor comes from a human donor who had recovered from COVID-19. This material consisted of CD4+ T cells from blood, cultured in vitro, taken after SARS-CoV-2 vaccination. The CDR3 loop reads CASSYVAGVRETQYF. The CDR3 DNA follows: TGTGCCAGCAGCTATGTAGCGGGAGTGAGGGAGACCCAGTACTTC.